What follows are 26 T cell receptor beta chains derived from one specimen sequenced in a study of OX40 agonist ivuxolimab in advanced cancers. Sequencing used immunoSEQ multiplex PCR; TCRdb keeps in-frame clones, though not all of them. This sample has about 79,000 clones, with 88% found just once. The source was CD4+ or CD8+ T cells sorted from blood, collected in a trial of the OX40 agonist ivuxolimab. The receptors derive from an adult with an advanced solid tumor such as melanoma, head and neck, liver or kidney cancer.

The chain combines TRBV7-3 with TRBJ2-3; the match to TRBD2 covers 7 bases. CDR1 is SGHTA and CDR2 is FQGTGA in the germline V gene. The CDR3 extends over 14 amino acids. Trimming removed 3 bases from V and 5 bases from J; junction bases left unmatched: 5. The CDR3 sequence: CASSFEAGRDTQYF. The CDR3 DNA is TGTGCCAGCAGCTTTGAAGCGGGAAGAGATACGCAGTATTTT. Looking up the rest from reference TRBV7-3 and TRBJ2-3 gives the full variable domain: GAGVSQTPSNKVTEKGKYVELRCDPISGHTALYWYRQSLGQGPEFLIYFQGTGAADDSGLPNDRFFAVRPEGSVSTLKIQRTERGDSAVYLCASSFEAGRDTQYFGPGTRLTVL.

The chain is built from TRBV5-1 and TRBJ2-2, with D perhaps matching TRBD1 or TRBD2 (5 bases each). The CDR3 contains 14 residues. Germline CDR1 SGHRS, CDR2 YFSETQ. Trimming removed 4 bases at V and 3 bases at J, with 10 bases between. The CDR3 region has the DNA TGCGCCAGCAGCGATATGGGGGACACCGGGGAGCTGTTTTTT. Amino acids: CASSDMGDTGELFF.

The chain employs TRBV4-1 and TRBJ2-7; 10 nucleotides agree with TRBD1. In germline, CDR1 is MGHRA, CDR2 YSYEKL. The CDR3 loop spans 14 amino acids. V was pared by 1 base and J by 3 bases, with 0 bases of the junction left unmatched. As DNA, the CDR3 is TGCGCCAGCAGCCAAGGGGACAGGGGCTACGAGCAGTACTTC. It is translated as CASSQGDRGYEQYF.

This clone appeared a single time. The chain links TRBV7-9 to TRBJ2-5, with 7 bases identical to TRBD2. CDR3 length: 15 residues. The J segment lost 5 bases and the V segment lost 5 bases, leaving 11 bases of the junction unmatched. The germline CDR1 and CDR2 sequences are SEHNR and FQNEAQ (reference sequence). In nucleotides, the CDR3 is TGTGCCAGCAGCCCCGAAGCGGGGTCTTGGGAGACCCAGTACTTC. Translated, it gives CASSPEAGSWETQYF.

This chain joins TRBV6-1 and TRBJ1-4; TRBD1 might be the D (6 bases). V lost 4 bases to trimming and J lost 5 bases, with 8 bases between them. The CDR3 spans 13 residues. Germline V CDR1 and CDR2: MNHNS, SASEGT. The chain's CDR3 is CASSAQGNEKLFF. The CDR3 DNA reads as TGTGCCAGCAGTGCCCAGGGGAATGAAAAACTGTTTTTT.

This chain's CDR3 is CASSDRRALYGYTF. CDR3 nucleotide sequence: TGTGCCAGCAGTGATCGCAGAGCCCTCTATGGCTACACCTTC. The chain has TRBV6-1 and TRBJ1-2; no clear D. Between the trimmed V and J ends, which lost 3 bases and 4 bases, there was a span of 12 bases. This CDR3 comprises 14 residues. CDR1 and CDR2 from the germline V gene are MNHNS and SASEGT.

The chain combines TRBV27 with TRBJ2-5, with 7 bases identical to TRBD1. The J segment lost 7 bases and the V segment lost 6 bases, leaving 14 bases of the junction unmatched. The CDR3 has 15 residues. Germline values: CDR1 MNHEY, CDR2 SMNVEV (reference sequence). The CDR3 coding sequence is TGTGCCAGCAGACAGACCCCAGGGGGAGTTGGGACCCAGTACTTC. Its protein product is CASRQTPGGVGTQYF.

The chain employs TRBV5-1 and TRBJ1-2; 8 bases line up with TRBD1. CDR1 SGHRS and CDR2 YFSETQ come from the germline V gene. With V trimmed by 4 bases and J by 1 base, 12 bases remained unmatched. The CDR3 runs to 17 residues. CDR3 protein: CASSRRGQGDLNYGYTF. The CDR3, as DNA: TGCGCCAGCAGCCGCCGAGGACAGGGAGACCTTAACTATGGCTACACCTTC.

V usage is TRBV7-3 and J usage is TRBJ2-5, with TRBD2 matching 11 bases. This CDR3 has 15 amino acids. The germline CDR1 and CDR2 sequences are SGHTA and FQGTGA. V lost 5 bases, J lost 5 bases, and 7 bases stayed unmatched. The CDR3 region is CASSPTGTSGETQYF. The CDR3 bases are TGTGCCAGCAGCCCCACCGGGACTAGCGGCGAGACCCAGTACTTC.

V and J are TRBV5-1 and TRBJ1-4; 7 bases agree with TRBD1. The V gene's germline CDR1 is SGHRS and CDR2 YFSETQ. Trimming at V came to 4 bases and at J to 8 bases, leaving 8 bases not matched to a gene. The length of the CDR3 is 14 residues. CDR3 protein: CASSRRGLGEKLFF. The CDR3 DNA reads TGCGCCAGCAGCCGCAGGGGGTTAGGGGAAAAACTGTTTTTT. Variable domain in full (rest from reference TRBV5-1 and TRBJ1-4): KAGVTQTPRYLIKTRGQQVTLSCSPISGHRSVSWYQQTPGQGLQFLFEYFSETQRNKGNFPGRFSGRQFSNSRSEMNVSTLELGDSALYLCASSRRGLGEKLFFGSGTQLSVL.

The CDR3 DNA is TGTGCCAGCAGCCTAGGGGTGGAGGGCTACACCTTC. Its protein product is CASSLGVEGYTF. The V gene is TRBV5-6, the J gene TRBJ1-2, with D perhaps matching TRBD1 (5 bases). Per the germline V gene, CDR1 is SGHDT and CDR2 is YYEEEE. This CDR3 is 12 amino acids long. The V and J ends lost 4 bases and 8 bases respectively, with 12 bases between them.

The chain carries TRBV10-3 and TRBJ2-7, with 12 bases that match TRBD2. Germline CDR1 is ENHRY and CDR2 is SYGVKD. Trimming cost V 3 bases and J 6 bases; bases outside gene matches: 9. The CDR3 is made up of 16 amino acids. The CDR3 sequence is CAISERSSGRASEQYF. CDR3 DNA sequence: TGTGCCATCAGTGAAAGGTCTAGCGGGAGGGCCAGCGAGCAGTACTTC.

The chain's CDR3 is CASSLGPSGGLETQYF. The CDR3, as DNA: TGTGCCAGCAGCTTAGGGCCTAGCGGGGGCCTAGAGACCCAGTACTTC. This sequence joins TRBV7-3 and TRBJ2-5, with 10 bases matching TRBD2. CDR1 SGHTA and CDR2 FQGTGA come from the germline V gene. The CDR3 is 16 amino acids. V lost 2 bases and J lost 4; bases outside the gene matches: 7.

V gene TRBV28 combines with J gene TRBJ1-5; D remains unclear. CDR1 and CDR2 (germline): MDHEN, SYDVKM. The V and J ends lost 3 bases and 3 bases respectively, with 12 bases between them. The CDR3 runs 15 residues. CDR3 nucleotides: TGTGCCAGCAGTTTTTATATAACGCCCAATCAGCCCCAGCATTTT. This translates into CASSFYITPNQPQHF. Based on the CDR3 plus reference TRBV28 and TRBJ1-5, the full variable domain is DVKVTQSSRYLVKRTGEKVFLECVQDMDHENMFWYRQDPGLGLRLIYFSYDVKMKEKGDIPEGYSVSREKKERFSLILESASTNQTSMYLCASSFYITPNQPQHFGDGTRLSIL.

J is TRBJ2-1 and V is TRBV18; the D call may be TRBD1 or TRBD2 (5 bases each). The V and J ends lost 3 bases and 5 bases respectively, with 11 bases between them. The CDR3 runs 14 residues. CDR1 is KGHSH, CDR2 LQKENI, per germline. CDR3 loop: CASSPQEGNNEQFF. The CDR3 region has the DNA TGTGCCAGCTCACCCCAAGAGGGGAACAATGAGCAGTTCTTC.

The chain employs TRBV6-5 and TRBJ1-3, with unresolved D. V gave up 2 bases and J gave up 0 bases, with 8 bases separating them. The CDR3 runs 15 residues. Germline assignment: CDR1 MNHEY and CDR2 SVGAGI. Written as DNA, the CDR3 is TGTGCCAGCAGTTACGATGTGAGCTCTGGAAACACCATATATTTT. Protein: CASSYDVSSGNTIYF.

DNA for the CDR3: TGTGCCTGGGATCCCGGGGCCAACGTCCTGACTTTC. It specifies CAWDPGANVLTF. The chain couples TRBV30 to TRBJ2-6; D not resolved. Germline V gives CDR1 GTSNPN, CDR2 SVGIG (reference sequence). The CDR3 is made up of 12 amino acids. The ends were cut back, 5 bases at V and 4 bases at J, with 6 bases in the middle.

In its sample, this clone was seen a few times. The chain uses TRBV2 and TRBJ1-2, with 8 bases identical to TRBD1. Germline CDR1 and CDR2: SNHLY and FYNNEI. Losses at the gene ends were 4 bases for V and 8 bases for J; bases not matched to a gene: 3. This CDR3 region has 12 residues. The CDR3 DNA sequence: TGTGCCAGCAGTGGCAGGGGGCGAGGCTACACCTTC. This sequence encodes CASSGRGRGYTF.

The V gene is TRBV6-5, the J gene TRBJ1-1; the D gene is possibly TRBD1 (5 bases). In germline, CDR1 is MNHEY, CDR2 SVGAGI. The V gene lost 7 bases and the J gene lost 1 base, with 10 bases spanning the gap. The CDR3 sequence is 13 residues long. The CDR3 sequence is CASTGRENTEAFF. CDR3 bases: TGTGCCAGCACGGGACGAGAGAACACTGAAGCTTTCTTT.

This clone was recorded only once. This CDR3 reads CASSHLTSLYEQYF. The CDR3 nucleotides read TGTGCCAGCAGCCACTTGACCAGCCTCTACGAGCAGTACTTC. The V gene is TRBV28, the J gene TRBJ2-7; no reliable D call. The CDR3 is made up of 14 amino acids. Trimming took 6 bases from V and 3 from J, leaving 15 bases between them. Germline CDR1 reads MDHEN; CDR2 reads SYDVKM.

The J gene is TRBJ2-1, the V gene TRBV2; 10 bases agree with TRBD2. Germline CDR1 and CDR2: SNHLY and FYNNEI. The CDR3 consists of 15 residues. The junction had 2 bases not matched to a gene; V was cut back by 6 bases and J by 0 bases. CDR3 residues: CASRSSGSSYNEQFF. CDR3 coding DNA: TGTGCCAGCAGGTCTAGCGGGAGCTCCTACAATGAGCAGTTCTTC.

CDR3 residues: CASSPDPNYGYTF. Written as DNA, the CDR3 is TGTGCCAGCTCCCCGGACCCTAACTATGGCTACACCTTC. J is TRBJ1-2 and V is TRBV18, with no clear D. Germline V gives CDR1 KGHSH, CDR2 LQKENI. Trimming removed 6 bases at V and 0 bases at J, with 8 bases between. The CDR3 is 13 residues long.

V gene TRBV10-2 combines with J gene TRBJ2-1, with D perhaps being TRBD1 or TRBD2 (5 bases each). The CDR3 is made up of 14 amino acids. Germline-derived CDR1 and CDR2 are WSHSY and SAAADI. The V gene lost 9 bases and the J gene lost 2 bases, with 14 bases spanning the gap. The DNA of the CDR3 is TGCGCCAGTACAACGGGACGGACCTACAATGAGCAGTTCTTC. This codes for CASTTGRTYNEQFF.

The rearrangement links TRBV11-2 to TRBJ1-2; no firm D call. V lost 3 bases and J 4 bases, leaving 9 bases between the germline ends. The CDR3 loop spans 13 amino acids. The germline V gene encodes CDR1 SGHAT and CDR2 FQNNGV. The CDR3 DNA reads as TGTGCCAGCAGCTTGAGGGTCACCTATGGCTACACCTTC. Translation gives CASSLRVTYGYTF. The complete variable domain, with remaining parts taken from reference TRBV11-2 and TRBJ1-2, reads EAGVAQSPRYKIIEKRQSVAFWCNPISGHATLYWYQQILGQGPKLLIQFQNNGVVDDSQLPKDRFSAERLKGVDSTLKIQPAKLEDSAVYLCASSLRVTYGYTFGSGTRLTVV.

The CDR3 nucleotides read TGTGCCAGCAGCACCGGGACAAACACCGGGGAGCTGTTTTTT. Amino acid sequence: CASSTGTNTGELFF. The chain links TRBV7-6 to TRBJ2-2; weak D call: TRBD1 (6 bases). Germline V CDR1 and CDR2: SGHVS, FNYEAQ. The V end lost 5 bases, the J end lost 2 bases, and 9 bases lay between the germline ends. This CDR3 is 14 amino acids long.

The chain combines TRBV30 with TRBJ1-5; D is unclear. V was clipped by 5 bases and J by 0 bases, with 8 bases between them. The CDR3 consists of 13 residues. From germline, CDR1 is GTSNPN and CDR2 SVGIG (reference sequence). The CDR3, as DNA: TGTGCCTGGGCTGGCAATAGCAATCAGCCCCAGCATTTT. Its translation: CAWAGNSNQPQHF. The full variable domain, with the rest looked up from reference TRBV30 and TRBJ1-5, is SQTIHQWPATLVQPVGSPLSLECTVEGTSNPNLYWYRQAAGRGLQLLFYSVGIGQISSEVPQNLSASRPQDRQFILSSKKLLLSDSGFYLCAWAGNSNQPQHFGDGTRLSIL.